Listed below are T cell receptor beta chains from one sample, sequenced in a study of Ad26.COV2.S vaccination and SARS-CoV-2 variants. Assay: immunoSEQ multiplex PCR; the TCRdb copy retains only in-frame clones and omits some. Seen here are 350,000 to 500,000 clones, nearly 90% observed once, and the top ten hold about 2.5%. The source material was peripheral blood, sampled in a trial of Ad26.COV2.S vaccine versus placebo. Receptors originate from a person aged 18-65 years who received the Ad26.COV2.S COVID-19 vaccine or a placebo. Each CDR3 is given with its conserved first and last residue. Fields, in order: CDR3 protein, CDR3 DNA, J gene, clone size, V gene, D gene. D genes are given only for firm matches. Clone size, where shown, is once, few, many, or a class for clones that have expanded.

CASSQDLGGTEAFF	TGTGCCAGCAGCCAAGACCTGGGCGGAACTGAAGCTTTCTTT	TRBJ1-1	NA	TRBV4-2	NA
CASTEDPAKNIQYF	TGCGCCAGCACGGAGGACCCGGCCAAAAACATTCAGTACTTC	TRBJ2-4	NA	TRBV5-1	NA
CASSETPLASGTDTQYF	TGTGCCAGCAGCGAAACCCCGCTAGCGTCGGGCACAGATACGCAGTATTTT	TRBJ2-3	NA	TRBV7-3	NA
CASSLVIRRANTQETQYF	TGTGCCAGCAGCTTAGTTATTCGACGGGCCAATACCCAAGAGACCCAGTACTTC	TRBJ2-5	few	TRBV7-8	NA
CASSALTRGNYGYTF	TGTGCCAGCAGCGCCCTGACTAGAGGGAACTATGGCTACACCTTC	TRBJ1-2	NA	TRBV7-9	NA
CASSQGANFNEKLFF	TGCGCCAGCAGCCAAGGCGCGAACTTTAATGAAAAACTGTTTTTT	TRBJ1-4	NA	TRBV4-3	NA
CASSPTPTGNYGYTF	TGTGCCAGCAGCCCCACCCCAACAGGGAACTATGGCTACACCTTC	TRBJ1-2	NA	TRBV7-2	NA
CASSLDTGELFF	TGTGCCAGCAGCCTCGACACCGGGGAGCTGTTTTTT	TRBJ2-2	NA	TRBV7-3	NA
CASTSRPGGEKLFF	TGTGCCAGCACCTCAAGGCCTGGTGGGGAAAAACTGTTTTTT	TRBJ1-4	NA	TRBV6-4	NA
CSVEKGRDTGELFF	TGCAGCGTTGAAAAGGGGAGGGACACCGGGGAGCTGTTTTTT	TRBJ2-2	NA	TRBV29-1	TRBD2
CASSQGGTGTQPQHF	TGCGCCAGCAGCCAAGGGGGGACAGGGACTCAGCCCCAGCATTTT	TRBJ1-5	once	TRBV4-1	TRBD1
CAWSVGVVVNTEAFF	TGTGCCTGGAGTGTAGGGGTCGTCGTGAACACTGAAGCTTTCTTT	TRBJ1-1	NA	TRBV30	NA
CASSLGDSSYEQYF	TGTGCCAGCAGCTTGGGGGACTCGTCCTACGAGCAGTACTTC	TRBJ2-7	once	TRBV5-6	NA
CASSRIRLSEQFF	TGTGCCAGCAGTCGAATCCGTTTATCCGAGCAGTTCTTC	TRBJ2-1	few	TRBV28	NA
CASSLILAGGYEQYF	TGTGCCAGCAGCTTAATCCTAGCGGGGGGTTACGAGCAGTACTTC	TRBJ2-7	NA	TRBV7-2	TRBD2
CATSRSMDRDQGYTF	TGTGCCACCAGCAGGAGCATGGACAGGGATCAGGGCTACACCTTC	TRBJ1-2	once	TRBV15	TRBD1
CASREKGAGDTQYF	TGTGCCAGCAGGGAAAAGGGGGCAGGAGATACGCAGTATTTT	TRBJ2-3	NA	TRBV2	TRBD1
CASSLELDTYEQYF	TGCGCCAGCAGCTTGGAACTAGATACCTACGAGCAGTACTTC	TRBJ2-7	NA	TRBV5-1	NA
CSVTGLRLNTEAFF	TGCAGCGTCACAGGTCTGCGCTTGAACACTGAAGCTTTCTTT	TRBJ1-1	once	TRBV29-1	NA
CASSWRGLAGEEQFF	TGTGCCAGCAGCTGGAGGGGACTAGCGGGGGAAGAGCAGTTCTTC	TRBJ2-1	NA	TRBV7-2	TRBD2
CASSSLPGLNTEAFF	TGTGCCAGCAGCTCCCTCCCCGGATTGAACACTGAAGCTTTCTTT	TRBJ1-1	NA	TRBV5-5	NA
CAIRSRESQPQHF	TGTGCCATCAGAAGCAGGGAGTCTCAGCCCCAGCATTTT	TRBJ1-5	NA	TRBV10-3	NA
CASSPYPIPGQGTDTQYF	TGTGCCAGCAGTCCTTACCCTATACCGGGACAGGGGACAGATACGCAGTATTTT	TRBJ2-3	NA	TRBV27	TRBD1
CASSIVGPLSYGYTF	TGTGCCAGTAGTATAGTGGGACCGCTTTCCTATGGCTACACCTTC	TRBJ1-2	NA	TRBV19	NA
CASSLVLWDTQYF	TGCGCCAGCAGCTTGGTCCTATGGGATACGCAGTATTTT	TRBJ2-3	NA	TRBV5-1	NA
CASSSTKGPGNTIYF	TGTGCCAGCAGCTCTACAAAGGGGCCTGGAAACACCATATATTTT	TRBJ1-3	NA	TRBV7-9	NA
CASSPFGGRQGEKLFF	TGTGCCAGCAGCCCATTTGGGGGGCGTCAGGGCGAAAAACTGTTTTTT	TRBJ1-4	NA	TRBV11-3	NA
CATSDAGELEFF	TGTGCCACCAGTGATGCAGGGGAATTGGAGTTCTTC	TRBJ2-1	NA	TRBV24-1	NA
CASSSQDFWGTDTQYF	TGTGCCAGCAGCTCACAGGACTTCTGGGGCACAGATACGCAGTATTTT	TRBJ2-3	NA	TRBV7-2	NA
CASSQSSLGTGELFF	TGCGCCAGCAGCCAATCGTCCCTGGGGACCGGGGAGCTGTTTTTT	TRBJ2-2	NA	TRBV4-3	NA
CASSPSRWSSNQPQHF	TGTGCCAGCAGCCCCTCCCGGTGGTCGAGCAATCAGCCCCAGCATTTT	TRBJ1-5	NA	TRBV7-8	NA
CASSQGSISNQPQHF	TGTGCCAGCAGCCAAGGGTCCATTAGCAATCAGCCCCAGCATTTT	TRBJ1-5	NA	TRBV4-2	NA
CASSEGDGRPQGNEQFF	TGTGCCAGCAGTGAAGGCGACGGGAGGCCACAGGGGAATGAGCAGTTCTTC	TRBJ2-1	NA	TRBV2	NA
CASSKSGLGPSPHNEQFF	TGTGCCAGCAGCAAATCAGGGTTGGGGCCATCCCCGCACAATGAGCAGTTCTTC	TRBJ2-1	NA	TRBV21-1	NA
CATSVGVGYEQYF	TGTGCCACCAGTGTTGGGGTTGGCTACGAGCAGTACTTC	TRBJ2-7	NA	TRBV24-1	NA
CASKGLAGGDPYEQYF	TGTGCCAGCAAAGGACTAGCGGGGGGCGATCCCTACGAGCAGTACTTC	TRBJ2-7	NA	TRBV27	TRBD2
CASSFLPQGSGELFF	TGTGCCAGCAGCTTTCTACCTCAGGGTTCCGGGGAGCTGTTTTTT	TRBJ2-2	NA	TRBV7-2	NA
CASSLGETYEQYF	TGTGCCAGCAGCTTAGGGGAGACCTACGAGCAGTACTTC	TRBJ2-7	NA	TRBV7-6	NA
CASSITGTYNNEQFF	TGTGCCAGCAGCATAACCGGGACATATAACAATGAGCAGTTCTTC	TRBJ2-1	NA	TRBV7-9	NA
CATSDSTRGSLYGYTF	TGTGCCACCAGTGATAGTACCCGCGGGTCCTTATATGGCTACACCTTC	TRBJ1-2	NA	TRBV24-1	NA
CASSQLGVAGGGETQYF	TGCGCCAGCAGCCAATTGGGAGTAGCGGGGGGAGGGGAGACCCAGTACTTC	TRBJ2-5	NA	TRBV4-1	TRBD2
CSVDEGRKFF	TGCAGCGTTGATGAGGGTAGGAAGTTCTTC	TRBJ2-1	once	TRBV29-1	NA
CASSYERVPLHF	TGTGCCAGCAGTTACGAACGGGTACCCCTCCACTTT	TRBJ1-6	once	TRBV6-5	NA
CASSQGHSNQPQHF	TGCGCCAGCAGCCAAGGCCATAGCAATCAGCCCCAGCATTTT	TRBJ1-5	NA	TRBV4-1	NA
CASSIAFSFSGELFF	TGTGCCAGTAGTATCGCTTTCTCCTTCTCAGGGGAGCTGTTTTTT	TRBJ2-2	NA	TRBV19	NA
CASGLDGTAGGRPDGYTF	TGTGCTAGTGGTTTGGACGGGACTGCCGGGGGGAGGCCTGATGGCTACACCTTC	TRBJ1-2	NA	TRBV12-5	NA
CATSQGYYNEQFF	TGTGCTACCTCGCAGGGTTACTACAATGAGCAGTTCTTC	TRBJ2-1	NA	TRBV7-2	NA
CASRDGWGTGSNEQFF	TGTGCCAGCAGGGACGGATGGGGGACAGGGTCAAATGAGCAGTTCTTC	TRBJ2-1	NA	TRBV4-2	TRBD1
CAISDAPGQSSGANVLTF	TGTGCCATCAGTGATGCCCCGGGACAGAGCTCTGGGGCCAACGTCCTGACTTTC	TRBJ2-6	NA	TRBV10-3	TRBD1
CASSFVGSTDHEQFF	TGTGCCAGCAGTTTTGTTGGTTCGACCGACCATGAGCAGTTCTTC	TRBJ2-1	NA	TRBV28	NA
CASSIVAAPYGYTF	TGTGCCAGTAGTATAGTAGCCGCGCCCTATGGCTACACCTTC	TRBJ1-2	NA	TRBV19	NA
CASSLKGAQGANVLTF	TGTGCCAGCAGCTTAAAGGGGGCGCAAGGGGCCAACGTCCTGACTTTC	TRBJ2-6	NA	TRBV5-6	TRBD1
CAWSSGQGSYNEKLFF	TGTGCCTGGAGTAGTGGACAGGGAAGCTATAATGAAAAACTGTTTTTT	TRBJ1-4	NA	TRBV30	TRBD1